This TCR beta chain was sequenced for a study of OX40 agonist ivuxolimab in advanced cancers. Study-wide background: Ivuxolimab, which is an agonistic anti-OX40 (CD134) antibody, was administered to the patients. The dose-escalation group included hepatocellular carcinoma, melanoma, renal cell carcinoma and head and neck cancer. Age averaged approximately 60 years (range about 23 to 80), and more than 80% were male.

Study outcomes and limitations: Dosing at 0.1 to 3.0 mg/kg was accompanied by clonal expansion of CD4+ and CD8+ blood T cells by week 6.

A note on this clone: What it binds is unknown.

V was clipped by 6 bases and J by 3 bases, with 18 bases between them. The CDR3 is 15 amino acids. Germline CDR1 MNHEY, CDR2 SMNVEV (reference sequence). This table comes from immunoSEQ multiplex PCR, and its TCRdb copy is limited to in-frame clones, with some not included. Found here are 70,000 to 80,000 clones, approximately 91% of them singletons; the top ten hold under 0.4%. The TCR sequence derives from an adult with an advanced solid tumor such as melanoma, head and neck, liver or kidney cancer. The sequencing used CD4+ or CD8+ T cells sorted from blood, collected in a trial of the OX40 agonist ivuxolimab. V is TRBV27 and J is TRBJ2-7; D unresolved. This chain's CDR3 is CASSPLGQVVYEQYF. The CDR3 nucleotides read TGTGCCAGCAGCCCCCTAGGCCAGGTAGTCTACGAGCAGTACTTC.